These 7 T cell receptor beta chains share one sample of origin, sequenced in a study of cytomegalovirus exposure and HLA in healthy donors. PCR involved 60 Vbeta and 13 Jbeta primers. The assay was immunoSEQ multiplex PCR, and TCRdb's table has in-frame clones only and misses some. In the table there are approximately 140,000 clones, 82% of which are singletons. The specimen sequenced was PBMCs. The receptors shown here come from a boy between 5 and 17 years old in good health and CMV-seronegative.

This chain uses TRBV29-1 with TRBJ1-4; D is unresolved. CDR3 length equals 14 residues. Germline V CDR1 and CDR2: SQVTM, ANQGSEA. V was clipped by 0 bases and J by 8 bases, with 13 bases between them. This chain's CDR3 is CSVEEVDEGEKLFF. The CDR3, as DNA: TGCAGCGTTGAAGAGGTGGATGAGGGCGAAAAACTGTTTTTT.

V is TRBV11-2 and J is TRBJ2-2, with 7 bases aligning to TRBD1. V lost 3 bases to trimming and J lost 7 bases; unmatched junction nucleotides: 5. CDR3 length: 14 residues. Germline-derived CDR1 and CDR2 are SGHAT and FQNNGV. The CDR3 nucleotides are TGTGCCAGCAGCTTGACAGGGATGGGCGGGGAGCTGTTTTTT. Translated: CASSLTGMGGELFF.

CDR3 residues: CASRQQGALSTDTQYF. DNA of the CDR3: TGTGCCAGCAGACAACAGGGGGCTCTGAGCACAGATACGCAGTATTTT. The chain combines TRBV7-2 with TRBJ2-3, with 9 bases matching TRBD1. The V gene end was trimmed by 6 bases and the J gene end by 0 bases; junction bases not matched to a gene: 7. Germline V CDR1 and CDR2: SGHTA, FQGNSA. The CDR3 runs to 16 residues.

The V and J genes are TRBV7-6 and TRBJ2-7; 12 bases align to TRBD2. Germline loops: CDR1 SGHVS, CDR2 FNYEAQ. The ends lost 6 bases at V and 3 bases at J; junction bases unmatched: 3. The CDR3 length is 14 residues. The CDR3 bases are TGTGCCAGCAGTCCGACTAGCGGGAGCTACGAGCAGTACTTC. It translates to CASSPTSGSYEQYF.

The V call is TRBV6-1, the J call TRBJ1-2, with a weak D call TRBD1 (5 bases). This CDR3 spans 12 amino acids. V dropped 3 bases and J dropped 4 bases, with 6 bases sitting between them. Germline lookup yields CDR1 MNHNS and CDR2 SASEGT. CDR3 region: CASSDQGYGYTF. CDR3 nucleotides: TGTGCCAGCAGTGACCAGGGCTATGGCTACACCTTC.

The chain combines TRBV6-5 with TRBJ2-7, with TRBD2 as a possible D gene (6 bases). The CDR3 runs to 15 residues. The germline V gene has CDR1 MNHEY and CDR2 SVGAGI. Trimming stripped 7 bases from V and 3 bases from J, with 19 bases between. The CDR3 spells CASITPGTRNYEQYF. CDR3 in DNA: TGTGCCAGCATCACCCCCGGGACTCGCAACTACGAGCAGTACTTC.

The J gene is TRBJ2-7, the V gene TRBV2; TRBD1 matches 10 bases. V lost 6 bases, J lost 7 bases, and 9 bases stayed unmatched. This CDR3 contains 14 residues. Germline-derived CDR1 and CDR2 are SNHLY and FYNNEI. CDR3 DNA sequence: TGTGCCAGCAGGTTGACAGGGGGCTTGTTGGAGCAGTACTTC. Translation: CASRLTGGLLEQYF.